A single sample gave rise to the 31 T cell receptor beta chains below, sequenced in a study of T cell responses to AZD1222 COVID-19 vaccine. Method: immunoSEQ multiplex PCR; TCRdb's copy keeps in-frame clones and lacks some. The table includes roughly 120,000 clones, 80% to 90% detected once. Here the sequenced sample was peripheral blood, taken on day 0 of MenACWY control vaccination. Receptors were obtained from an adult in good health.

The J gene is TRBJ1-2, the V gene TRBV30; 9 nucleotides align to TRBD1. The CDR3 runs 13 residues. Per germline, CDR1 GTSNPN and CDR2 SVGIG (reference sequence). V lost 6 bases, J lost 5 bases, and 7 bases stayed unmatched. The CDR3 region is CACITGGDYGYTF. CDR3 nucleotides: TGTGCCTGTATAACAGGGGGCGATTATGGCTACACCTTC.

The chain recombines TRBV11-2 with TRBJ2-3; D is uncertain. From germline, CDR1 is SGHAT and CDR2 FQNNGV. This CDR3 region has 13 residues. The V gene lost 3 bases and the J gene lost 0 bases, with 4 bases spanning the gap. CDR3 in amino acids: CASSFSSTDTQYF. As DNA, the CDR3 is TGTGCCAGCAGCTTTTCTAGCACAGATACGCAGTATTTT.

This clone appeared once. The chain has TRBV6-5 and TRBJ2-7; 10 bases agree with TRBD1. This CDR3 contains 14 residues. Germline V lookup: CDR1 MNHEY, CDR2 SVGAGI. J lost 5 bases, V lost 7 bases, and 8 bases had no gene match. The CDR3: CASTLGTGVDEQYF. The CDR3 DNA sequence: TGTGCCAGCACCCTGGGGACAGGGGTGGACGAGCAGTACTTC.

This chain connects TRBV7-3 to TRBJ2-3, with 8 nucleotides matching TRBD2. Germline V gene sequence: CDR1 SGHTA, CDR2 FQGTGA. V shed 5 bases and J 5 bases; nucleotides not matched to a gene: 6. This CDR3 comprises 14 residues. The CDR3 nucleotides read TGTGCCAGCAGCCGGGAGGGGAGGGGAGATACGCAGTATTTT. Protein product: CASSREGRGDTQYF.

The V call is TRBV24-1, the J call TRBJ2-5; D not certain. The CDR3 loop spans 14 amino acids. Germline V gene lookup returns CDR1 KGHDR and CDR2 SFDVKD. Trimming left V 3 bases short and J 1 base short, with 8 bases between. CDR3 region: CATSDAGSQETQYF. The DNA of the CDR3 is TGTGCCACCAGTGATGCCGGGTCCCAAGAGACCCAGTACTTC.

This chain uses TRBV2 with TRBJ1-4; D is unclear. Germline values: CDR1 SNHLY, CDR2 FYNNEI. Between the trimmed V and J ends, which lost 5 bases and 7 bases, there was a span of 14 bases. The CDR3 runs to 14 residues. CDR3 residues: CASSPYVLREKLFF. CDR3 bases: TGTGCCAGCAGTCCATATGTCCTTCGTGAAAAACTGTTTTTT.

Remarks on this clone: Other DNA sequences in this specimen translate into the identical CDR3. The J gene is TRBJ2-3, the V gene TRBV19; the D gene is possibly TRBD1 (5 bases). Germline CDR1 is LNHDA and CDR2 is SQIVND (reference sequence). V lost 2 bases to trimming and J lost 0 bases, with 6 bases between them. The CDR3 length is 14 residues. The CDR3 loop is CASSIQGSTDTQYF. The CDR3 DNA is TGTGCCAGTAGTATACAGGGTAGCACAGATACGCAGTATTTT. Supplemented by reference TRBV19 and TRBJ2-3, the full variable domain reads DGGITQSPKYLFRKEGQNVTLSCEQNLNHDAMYWYRQDPGQGLRLIYYSQIVNDFQKGDIAEGYSVSREKKESFPLTVTSAQKNPTAFYLCASSIQGSTDTQYFGPGTRLTVL.

This clone has just one count. CDR3 loop: CASSLEAGYNEQFF. CDR3 nucleotides: TGTGCCAGCAGCTTAGAGGCCGGGTACAATGAGCAGTTCTTC. V and J are TRBV7-2 and TRBJ2-1, with D hard to call. The CDR3 runs to 14 residues. The germline V gene has CDR1 SGHTA and CDR2 FQGNSA. Trimming left V 1 base short and J 4 bases short, with 8 bases between.

The chain employs TRBV6-6 and TRBJ1-2, with 12 bases lining up with TRBD1. The V segment lost 2 bases and the J segment 4 bases; nucleotides outside the gene matches: 5. This CDR3 has 16 amino acids. Germline CDR1 and CDR2: MNHNY and SVGAGI (reference sequence). This CDR3 is CASSYTGTGGGYGYTF. As DNA, the CDR3 is TGTGCCAGCAGTTACACCGGGACAGGGGGCGGCTATGGCTACACCTTC.

The chain employs TRBV2 and TRBJ2-2; 11 bases fit TRBD2. V lost 8 bases to trimming and J lost 6 bases; unmatched junction nucleotides: 8. Germline V gene sequence: CDR1 SNHLY, CDR2 FYNNEI. CDR3 size: 15 residues. CDR3 residues: CASGGVAGGSGELFF. The CDR3 nucleotides are TGTGCCAGCGGAGGCGTAGCGGGAGGGTCCGGGGAGCTGTTTTTT.

This chain joins TRBV27 and TRBJ1-2; perhaps TRBD1 as D (5 bases). Germline V gene lookup returns CDR1 MNHEY and CDR2 SMNVEV (reference sequence). CDR3 length: 13 amino acids. V lost 2 bases and J 6 bases, leaving 10 bases between the germline ends. In DNA form, the CDR3 reads TGTGCCAGCAGTTTAGCAGGGTCCCATGGCTACACCTTC. It encodes CASSLAGSHGYTF.

This chain links TRBV7-9 with TRBJ1-2, with D hard to call. The CDR3 length is 15 residues. Trimming removed 0 bases at V and 2 bases at J, with 10 bases between. The germline gives CDR1 SEHNR, CDR2 FQNEAQ (reference sequence). The CDR3 protein is CASSLASSGNYGYTF. The CDR3 coding sequence is TGTGCCAGCAGCTTAGCGTCGTCGGGGAACTATGGCTACACCTTC.

The V and J genes are TRBV9 and TRBJ2-1; TRBD2 agrees at 7 bases. Trimming at V came to 0 bases and at J to 3 bases, leaving 3 bases not matched to a gene. The CDR3 length is 15 residues. Germline V gene sequence: CDR1 SGDLS, CDR2 YYNGEE. CDR3 DNA: TGTGCCAGCAGCGTAGGTGGCGGGAGCTACAATGAGCAGTTCTTC. Its protein is CASSVGGGSYNEQFF.

The chain links TRBV5-6 to TRBJ1-4; 11 bases align to TRBD1. This CDR3 contains 14 residues. The V gene end was trimmed by 3 bases and the J gene end by 7 bases; junction bases not matched to a gene: 2. Germline values: CDR1 SGHDT, CDR2 YYEEEE. Written as DNA, the CDR3 is TGTGCCAGCAGCTCCGGGACAGGGGGTGAAAAACTGTTTTTT. Its protein is CASSSGTGGEKLFF.

This clone was counted between two and nine times. This chain uses TRBV29-1 with TRBJ2-1; 13 bases match TRBD2. The CDR3 spans 15 residues. Looked up from germline, CDR1 is SQVTM and CDR2 is ANQGSEA. V shed 7 bases and J 0 bases; nucleotides not matched to a gene: 3. CDR3 residues: CSAGTSGISYNEQFF. As DNA, the CDR3 is TGCAGCGCCGGGACTAGCGGGATCTCCTACAATGAGCAGTTCTTC.

This clone has a single count. This sequence joins TRBV18 and TRBJ1-1, with D unresolved. Germline V gives CDR1 KGHSH, CDR2 LQKENI. The CDR3 has 12 residues. Trimming stripped 8 bases from V and 7 bases from J, with 14 bases between. CDR3 sequence reads: CASLSLGSEAFF. In DNA, the CDR3 is TGTGCCAGCCTAAGCTTAGGTAGTGAAGCTTTCTTT.

The CDR3 sequence: CASSYSGDGQETQYF. DNA of the CDR3: TGTGCCAGCAGTTACTCGGGGGACGGCCAAGAGACCCAGTACTTC. V and J are TRBV6-2 or TRBV6-3 and TRBJ2-5; the D call may be TRBD1 or TRBD2 (5 bases each). CDR1 MNHEY and CDR2 SVGEGT come from the germline V gene. The CDR3 totals 15 residues. V was pared by 0 bases and J by 1 base, with 9 bases between.

The CDR3 nucleotides read TGTGCCAGCAGTGAAGACAGAAACTATGGCTACACCTTC. Its protein is CASSEDRNYGYTF. This chain joins TRBV2 and TRBJ1-2; D ambiguous. V lost 1 base and J lost 2, with 5 bases in between. The CDR3 has 13 residues. Germline V gene sequence: CDR1 SNHLY, CDR2 FYNNEI. The entire variable domain, with the rest obtained from reference TRBV2 and TRBJ1-2, is as follows: EPEVTQTPSHQVTQMGQEVILRCVPISNHLYFYWYRQILGQKVEFLVSFYNNEISEKSEIFDDQFSVERPDGSNFTLKIRSTKLEDSAMYFCASSEDRNYGYTFGSGTRLTVV.

The chain couples TRBV18 to TRBJ2-5; the D is unclear. Germline V CDR1 and CDR2: KGHSH, LQKENI. The CDR3 is made up of 18 amino acids. Trimming removed 0 bases at V and 1 base at J, with 18 bases between. This CDR3 reads CASSPPTRRIDIQETQYF. CDR3 nucleotides: TGTGCCAGCTCACCACCGACCCGCCGAATCGACATCCAAGAGACCCAGTACTTC.

The CDR3: CASSPPTSGSKSSYNEQFF. The CDR3 nucleotides are TGTGCCAGCAGCCCCCCGACTAGCGGGAGCAAAAGCTCCTACAATGAGCAGTTCTTC. The chain is built from TRBV7-9 and TRBJ2-1; 12 bases fit TRBD2. The ends lost 5 bases at V and 0 bases at J; junction bases unmatched: 11. The CDR3 has 19 amino acids. CDR1 and CDR2 from the germline V gene are SEHNR and FQNEAQ (reference sequence).

The rearrangement joins TRBV5-6 to TRBJ1-2, with a tentative D call TRBD1 (6 bases). V lost 5 bases and J lost 3, with 26 bases in between. CDR1 and CDR2 (germline): SGHDT, YYEEEE. The CDR3 covers 18 residues. The CDR3 DNA sequence: TGTGCCAGCAGGAGAACCGCAGACAATTACAGGGATGACTATGGCTACACCTTC. As protein: CASRRTADNYRDDYGYTF.

The chain couples TRBV27 to TRBJ2-7; possible D gene TRBD1, 6 bases. Germline lookup yields CDR1 MNHEY and CDR2 SMNVEV (reference sequence). This CDR3 has 15 residues. V lost 3 bases and J 0 bases, leaving 12 bases between the germline ends. CDR3 region: CASSLLQGSSYEQYF. CDR3 in DNA: TGTGCCAGCAGTTTGTTACAGGGAAGCTCCTACGAGCAGTACTTC.

This chain links TRBV28 with TRBJ1-2; tentatively, D is TRBD1 (6 bases). Germline V gene data show CDR1 as MDHEN and CDR2 as SYDVKM. The CDR3 has 12 residues. V lost 3 bases and J 7 bases, leaving 9 bases between the germline ends. CDR3 protein: CASSFAGVGYTF. Here the CDR3 DNA reads TGTGCCAGCAGTTTCGCAGGGGTTGGCTACACCTTC.

In DNA, the CDR3 is TGTGCCTGGACCTACCATAACAATGAGCAGTTCTTC. Protein product: CAWTYHNNEQFF. The V call is TRBV30, the J call TRBJ2-1; D ambiguous. Trimming took off 4 bases at V and 5 bases at J, with 9 bases between the two ends. Germline CDR1 and CDR2: GTSNPN and SVGIG (reference sequence). This CDR3 contains 12 residues.

This chain joins TRBV6-5 and TRBJ2-5; D is possibly TRBD2 (5 bases). Trimming took off 8 bases at V and 5 bases at J, with 21 bases between the two ends. The CDR3 length is 15 residues. Per the germline V gene, CDR1 is MNHEY and CDR2 is SVGAGI. The CDR3 DNA sequence: TGTGCCAGCGTGGGAAGCGGACCACTCCGGGAGACCCAGTACTTC. Translating it yields CASVGSGPLRETQYF.

The V and J genes are TRBV2 and TRBJ1-5; weak D call: TRBD1 (5 bases). Per the germline V gene, CDR1 is SNHLY and CDR2 is FYNNEI. CDR3 length equals 18 residues. The V end lost 7 bases, the J end lost 0 bases, and 22 bases lay between the germline ends. CDR3: CASKPTTFIGDSNQPQHF. The CDR3 nucleotides are TGTGCCAGCAAACCGACGACGTTTATAGGGGATAGCAATCAGCCCCAGCATTTT.

This clone has only a few counts. This chain links TRBV29-1 with TRBJ1-4; TRBD1 is a possible D gene (5 bases). Trimming stripped 4 bases from V and 0 bases from J, with 21 bases between. The CDR3 runs to 18 residues. Germline CDR1 and CDR2: SQVTM and ANQGSEA. CDR3 sequence (DNA): TGCAGCGTTGTATATTTCGTGGCTGGGGGTGCAACTAATGAAAAACTGTTTTTT. Amino acid sequence: CSVVYFVAGGATNEKLFF.

The CDR3 DNA reads TGTGCCTGGAGTGTGGACAAGACTCTGTTTTTT. Amino acids: CAWSVDKTLFF. V gene TRBV30 combines with J gene TRBJ1-4; tentative D call: TRBD1 (5 bases). V was pared by 0 bases and J by 14 bases, with 10 bases between. CDR3 length equals 11 residues. The germline gives CDR1 GTSNPN, CDR2 SVGIG (reference sequence).

This clone was observed a single time. The genes are TRBV5-1 and TRBJ2-1; possible D gene TRBD2, 6 bases. The CDR3 extends over 13 amino acids. Per germline, CDR1 SGHRS and CDR2 YFSETQ. Deletions cut 3 bases from V and 10 bases from J, with 14 bases between. This CDR3 reads CASSSTPREEQFF. The DNA of the CDR3 is TGCGCCAGCAGCTCCACCCCCCGGGAGGAGCAGTTCTTC.

The V and J genes are TRBV5-1 and TRBJ2-7; D is unclear. V lost 0 bases to trimming and J lost 3 bases, with 10 bases between them. The CDR3 covers 14 residues. Germline assignment: CDR1 SGHRS and CDR2 YFSETQ. CDR3 bases: TGCGCCAGCAGCTTGGGGGGTTTCATCTACGAGCAGTACTTC. This sequence encodes CASSLGGFIYEQYF. Using reference TRBV5-1 and TRBJ2-7 for the parts outside the CDR3, the full variable domain is KAGVTQTPRYLIKTRGQQVTLSCSPISGHRSVSWYQQTPGQGLQFLFEYFSETQRNKGNFPGRFSGRQFSNSRSEMNVSTLELGDSALYLCASSLGGFIYEQYFGPGTRLTVT.

The V and J genes are TRBV5-1 and TRBJ2-5; unclear D gene. The CDR3 is 13 residues long. The ends were cut back, 4 bases at V and 1 base at J, with 8 bases in the middle. CDR1 is SGHRS, CDR2 YFSETQ, per germline. The CDR3 loop reads CASSKGSQETQYF. The CDR3 region has the DNA TGCGCCAGCAGCAAGGGCAGCCAAGAGACCCAGTACTTC. Complete variable domain (other parts from reference TRBV5-1 and TRBJ2-5): KAGVTQTPRYLIKTRGQQVTLSCSPISGHRSVSWYQQTPGQGLQFLFEYFSETQRNKGNFPGRFSGRQFSNSRSEMNVSTLELGDSALYLCASSKGSQETQYFGPGTRLLVL.